This TCR beta chain is drawn from a study of monozygotic twins with cystic fibrosis. Overall study findings and caveats: Unrelated CF individuals shared fewer identical clonotypes than monozygotic CF twins. Clonality was generally low (median around 0.009), higher in the most severe patients. J usage was most co-twin-similar in 8 of 16 pairs, V in 13.

Sequenced by immunoSEQ multiplex PCR; TCRdb stores in-frame clones only, minus some. There are about 14,000 clones in the sample; 80% to 90% occur only once, and over 0.6% lies in the top ten. On this clone itself: What it recognizes is unknown.

Germline V lookup: CDR1 MGHDK, CDR2 SYGVNS. CDR3 length: 15 residues. With V trimmed by 3 bases and J by 4 bases, 4 bases remained unmatched. This receptor was identified in a boy younger than 18 with cystic fibrosis. The sequenced sample was blood. The rearrangement uses TRBV25-1 and TRBJ1-5; TRBD1 matches at 9 bases. The CDR3, as DNA: TGTGCCAGCAGTGATGGACAGGGGTGGAATCAGCCCCAGCATTTT. Translating it yields CASSDGQGWNQPQHF.